These 31 T cell receptor beta chains were sequenced from one sample in a study of lymphopenia after photon versus proton radiotherapy. Generated by immunoSEQ multiplex PCR, the TCRdb table keeps only in-frame clones and is missing some. The table shows 150,000 to 200,000 clones, with roughly nine tenths occurring only once. The input for sequencing was peripheral blood, taken from a patient treated with photon-based radiotherapy. The receptors derive from a man between 50 and 59 years old with gastric cancer.

This chain connects TRBV27 to TRBJ2-7; 10 bases map to TRBD2. J lost 5 bases, V lost 6 bases, and 7 bases had no gene match. The CDR3 has 14 amino acids. Germline V gives CDR1 MNHEY, CDR2 SMNVEV (reference sequence). This chain's CDR3 is CASRDLAGVNEQYF. The CDR3 region has the DNA TGTGCCAGCAGAGATCTAGCGGGAGTAAACGAGCAGTACTTC.

V gene TRBV5-8 combines with J gene TRBJ1-3; tentatively, D is TRBD1 (5 bases). In germline, CDR1 is SGHTS, CDR2 YDEGEE. The length of the CDR3 is 13 residues. The V gene lost 5 bases and the J gene lost 0 bases, with 6 bases spanning the gap. The CDR3, as DNA: TGTGCCAGCAGTGACAGCTCTGGAAACACCATATATTTT. Protein product: CASSDSSGNTIYF.

CDR3 sequence (DNA): TGTGCCAGCAAAAAAGGAACAGGGATCTACGAGCAGTACTTC. It yields the protein CASKKGTGIYEQYF. V gene TRBV5-6 combines with J gene TRBJ2-7; D might be TRBD1 (6 bases). CDR3 length: 14 amino acids. Germline loops: CDR1 SGHDT, CDR2 YYEEEE. V was shortened by 6 bases and J by 3 bases, with 16 bases between the two germline ends.

The CDR3 DNA sequence: TGTGCCAGCAGCGTAGCGGGAGGGCCGGGGTCCTACAATGAGCAGTTCTTC. This codes for CASSVAGGPGSYNEQFF. This chain joins TRBV9 and TRBJ2-1, with 8 nucleotides matching TRBD2. The CDR3 is made up of 17 amino acids. Losses at the gene ends were 0 bases for V and 1 base for J; bases not matched to a gene: 6. Germline CDR1 is SGDLS and CDR2 is YYNGEE. The full variable domain, its missing parts supplied by reference TRBV9 and TRBJ2-1, is DSGVTQTPKHLITATGQRVTLRCSPRSGDLSVYWYQQSLDQGLQFLIQYYNGEERAKGNILERFSAQQFPDLHSELNLSSLELGDSALYFCASSVAGGPGSYNEQFFGPGTRLTVL.

Only a few counts were recorded for this clone. V and J are TRBV7-9 and TRBJ1-1; D not certain. Deletions cut 5 bases from V and 1 base from J, with 5 bases between. This CDR3 is 12 amino acids long. The germline V gene has CDR1 SEHNR and CDR2 FQNEAQ (reference sequence). The CDR3 sequence is CASSPPNTEAFF. The DNA for the CDR3 is TGTGCCAGCAGCCCACCGAACACTGAAGCTTTCTTT.

The J gene is TRBJ2-3, the V gene TRBV18, with TRBD2 identical over 13 bases. The CDR3 spans 16 residues. The germline V gene encodes CDR1 KGHSH and CDR2 LQKENI. J was trimmed by 7 bases and V by 4 bases; bases with no gene match: 8. The CDR3 reads CASSQAVTSGGYTQYF. The CDR3 DNA is TGTGCCAGCTCACAGGCGGTGACTAGCGGGGGGTATACGCAGTATTTT.

The chain uses TRBV18 and TRBJ2-7, with 8 bases aligning to TRBD2. The CDR3 runs 16 residues. V dropped 5 bases and J dropped 4; count of bases not matched to a gene: 13. Germline values: CDR1 KGHSH, CDR2 LQKENI. The CDR3 DNA is TGTGCCAGCTCATCCAGACGCGCGGGAGGATGGTACGAGCAGTACTTC. Its translation is CASSSRRAGGWYEQYF. The full variable domain, its missing parts supplied by reference TRBV18 and TRBJ2-7, is NAGVMQNPRHLVRRRGQEARLRCSPMKGHSHVYWYRQLPEEGLKFMVYLQKENIIDESGMPKERFSAEFPKEGPSILRIQQVVRGDSAAYFCASSSRRAGGWYEQYFGPGTRLTVT.

This rearrangement joins TRBV2 to TRBJ1-2; 12 bases agree with TRBD1. This CDR3 region has 13 residues. Trimming cost V 7 bases and J 6 bases; bases outside gene matches: 3. CDR1 and CDR2 (germline): SNHLY, FYNNEI. CDR3 bases: TGTGCCAGCACGGGACAGGGGGCTAATGGCTACACCTTC. Encoded protein: CASTGQGANGYTF.

V is TRBV19 and J is TRBJ2-7; no clear D. This CDR3 has 16 amino acids. CDR1 and CDR2 from the germline V gene are LNHDA and SQIVND (reference sequence). V lost 3 bases, J lost 7 bases, and 22 bases lay in between. The CDR3 here is CASSIDITARMVEQYF. The DNA of the CDR3 is TGTGCCAGTAGTATTGACATAACTGCGCGGATGGTAGAGCAGTACTTC.

This clone has only one observation. The genes are TRBV19 and TRBJ2-4, with 9 bases identical to TRBD1. V was pared by 4 bases and J by 6 bases, with 10 bases of the junction left unmatched. The CDR3 length is 16 residues. Germline CDR1 LNHDA, CDR2 SQIVND (reference sequence). CDR3 protein: CASSTIGTGWRNIQYF. The CDR3 DNA is TGTGCCAGTAGTACCATAGGGACAGGGTGGAGAAACATTCAGTACTTC. Complete variable domain (other parts from reference TRBV19 and TRBJ2-4): DGGITQSPKYLFRKEGQNVTLSCEQNLNHDAMYWYRQDPGQGLRLIYYSQIVNDFQKGDIAEGYSVSREKKESFPLTVTSAQKNPTAFYLCASSTIGTGWRNIQYFGAGTRLSVL.

This clone occurred once. The chain links TRBV7-2 to TRBJ2-7, with D possibly being TRBD2 (6 bases). This CDR3 region has 16 residues. CDR1 and CDR2 from the germline V gene are SGHTA and FQGNSA. The germline V and J ends were trimmed by 4 bases and 4 bases, with 20 bases remaining between them. CDR3 DNA sequence: TGTGCCAGCAGCTGGGGCAGCCGCGGGATCTTTTACGAGCAGTACTTC. This sequence encodes CASSWGSRGIFYEQYF.

The chain joins TRBV19 to TRBJ2-1, with TRBD1 matching 7 bases. The CDR3 extends over 18 amino acids. Germline assignment: CDR1 LNHDA and CDR2 SQIVND (reference sequence). V lost 0 bases and J lost 7; bases outside the gene matches: 15. CDR3 sequence reads: CASSIDMLADRLWNEQFF. The CDR3 DNA is TGTGCCAGTAGTATAGATATGTTGGCGGACAGGCTTTGGAATGAGCAGTTCTTC.

This clone has only one observation. Germline is not matched at one junction end, which may reflect a read error. J is TRBJ2-7 and V is TRBV30, with 10 bases identical to TRBD2. CDR3 length: 14 amino acids. Germline V gene lookup returns CDR1 GTSNPN and CDR2 SVGIG (reference sequence). The CDR3 spells CAWSRTSGSRAVIF. The CDR3 DNA is TGTGCCTGGTCCAGGACTAGCGGATCACGAGCAGTTATCTTC.

This chain uses TRBV7-8 with TRBJ1-5; no clear D gene. The germline gives CDR1 SGHVS, CDR2 FQNEAQ. CDR3 length equals 15 residues. Trimming left V 0 bases short and J 6 bases short, with 12 bases between. DNA of the CDR3: TGTGCCAGCAGCTTAGCCCGGACCGACATTCAGCCCCAGCATTTT. Its protein product is CASSLARTDIQPQHF.

The V call is TRBV6-1, the J call TRBJ2-2, with 10 positions matching TRBD2. CDR1 is MNHNS and CDR2 is SASEGT in the germline V gene. The junction had 6 bases not matched to a gene; V was cut back by 4 bases and J by 4 bases. CDR3 size: 16 residues. The CDR3 region is CASSGLAGVSTGELFF. Here the CDR3 DNA reads TGTGCCAGCAGTGGGCTAGCGGGAGTGAGCACCGGGGAGCTGTTTTTT.

The V and J genes are TRBV2 and TRBJ1-1, with D perhaps matching TRBD1 (5 bases). With 1 base removed from V and 2 bases from J, the gap between germline ends came to 11 bases. The germline V gene has CDR1 SNHLY and CDR2 FYNNEI. The CDR3 extends over 15 amino acids. This chain's CDR3 is CASSEEGRLNTEAFF. The CDR3 nucleotides read TGTGCCAGCAGTGAAGAGGGACGACTTAACACTGAAGCTTTCTTT.

The chain recombines TRBV18 with TRBJ2-5; the D is unclear. The CDR3 is 15 amino acids. Germline V gene lookup returns CDR1 KGHSH and CDR2 LQKENI. V lost 6 bases to trimming and J lost 1 base, with 15 bases between them. For the CDR3, the DNA is TGTGCCAGCTCTCCCCCCGTCCGAGGCCAAGAGACCCAGTACTTC. Its translation: CASSPPVRGQETQYF.

In its sample, this clone was seen once. The chain carries TRBV7-2 and TRBJ2-7; 10 bases agree with TRBD2. The length of the CDR3 is 15 residues. CDR1 is SGHTA and CDR2 is FQGNSA in the germline V gene. V gave up 2 bases and J gave up 1 base; unmatched junction bases: 2. The CDR3 sequence is CASSLRTSGSYEQYF. The CDR3, as DNA: TGTGCCAGCAGCTTAAGGACTAGCGGATCCTACGAGCAGTACTTC.

As to this clone: Other DNA variants within this sample encode the same CDR3. The CDR3: CAWRQVLNTEAFF. DNA of the CDR3: TGTGCCTGGAGACAGGTCCTGAACACTGAAGCTTTCTTT. The J gene is TRBJ1-1, the V gene TRBV30; weak D call: TRBD1 (5 bases). Trimming removed 3 bases at V and 0 bases at J, with 8 bases between. The V gene's germline CDR1 is GTSNPN and CDR2 SVGIG (reference sequence). The CDR3 consists of 13 residues.

V and J are TRBV6-6 and TRBJ1-5; the D gene is possibly TRBD1 (5 bases). The CDR3 has 16 residues. Germline V gene lookup returns CDR1 MNHNY and CDR2 SVGAGI (reference sequence). With 0 bases removed from V and 4 bases from J, the gap between germline ends came to 13 bases. CDR3 region: CASSYSMAGYNQPQHF. For the CDR3, the DNA is TGTGCCAGCAGTTACTCGATGGCAGGGTATAATCAGCCCCAGCATTTT.

V usage is TRBV4-2 and J usage is TRBJ2-6; a possible D gene is TRBD1 (5 bases). Trimming removed 4 bases from V and 1 base from J, with 14 bases in between. This CDR3 spans 17 amino acids. Germline loops: CDR1 LGHNA, CDR2 YNFKEQ. This CDR3 reads CASSPGRGFSGANVLTF. The CDR3 DNA is TGTGCCAGCAGCCCTGGAAGGGGATTTTCTGGGGCCAACGTCCTGACTTTC.

This clone was counted only a few times. The J gene is TRBJ2-1, the V gene TRBV5-5; the D gene is possibly TRBD1 (5 bases). The CDR3 spans 15 residues. V dropped 0 bases and J dropped 7 bases, with 14 bases sitting between them. Germline V gives CDR1 SGHKS, CDR2 YYEKEE (reference sequence). The CDR3 nucleotides are TGTGCCAGCAGCTTGGGTCCCCAGGGTGGGAATGAGCAGTTCTTC. It translates to CASSLGPQGGNEQFF.

This clone was picked up one time. The chain joins TRBV2 to TRBJ1-2, with D tentatively TRBD1 (6 bases). Deletions cut 8 bases from V and 8 bases from J, with 18 bases between. Germline lookup yields CDR1 SNHLY and CDR2 FYNNEI. The CDR3 length is 13 residues. In nucleotides, the CDR3 is TGTGCCAGCCTCCCAGGGGTTTTTTGGGGCTACACCTTC. Its translation is CASLPGVFWGYTF.

This chain links TRBV18 with TRBJ1-5, with 9 bases that match TRBD1. The germline V gene has CDR1 KGHSH and CDR2 LQKENI. Trimming at V came to 4 bases and at J to 5 bases, leaving 0 bases not matched to a gene. This CDR3 is built from 13 residues. The CDR3 nucleotides are TGTGCCAGCTCACGACAGGGGGATCAGCCCCAGCATTTT. Amino acids: CASSRQGDQPQHF.

The chain employs TRBV29-1 and TRBJ2-2, with D possibly being TRBD1 (6 bases). V was pared by 6 bases and J by 3 bases, with 14 bases between. The CDR3 spans 14 residues. The germline V gene encodes CDR1 SQVTM and CDR2 ANQGSEA. The CDR3 loop reads CSVGETGYTGELFF. For the CDR3, the DNA is TGCAGCGTGGGCGAGACAGGATACACCGGGGAGCTGTTTTTT.

The rearrangement links TRBV6-6 to TRBJ2-3; possibly TRBD1 for D (5 bases). CDR1 is MNHNY, CDR2 SVGAGI, per germline (reference sequence). Deletions cut 10 bases from V and 7 bases from J, with 12 bases between. CDR3 size: 11 residues. CDR3 amino acids: CAIRTLNTQYF. The CDR3 DNA reads TGTGCCATCAGGACACTTAATACGCAGTATTTT.

This sequence joins TRBV7-6 and TRBJ2-3, with a weak D call TRBD1 (5 bases). Per germline, CDR1 SGHVS and CDR2 FNYEAQ. CDR3 length: 16 residues. V gave up 2 bases and J gave up 6 bases, with 18 bases separating them. CDR3 DNA sequence: TGTGCCAGCAGCTTATATCCGAACCAGGGTGGTGATACGCAGTATTTT. Protein product: CASSLYPNQGGDTQYF.

The chain has TRBV19 and TRBJ1-2; tentative D call: TRBD1 (6 bases). Germline V lookup: CDR1 LNHDA, CDR2 SQIVND (reference sequence). CDR3 length: 13 residues. V shed 5 bases and J shed 8 bases, with 15 bases lying between them. CDR3 bases: TGTGCCAGTAGTGCCAGCGACAGGAGGGGCTACACCTTC. Protein product: CASSASDRRGYTF.

The chain has TRBV6-6 and TRBJ1-3; 7 bases fit TRBD1. The junction had 4 bases not matched to a gene; V was cut back by 3 bases and J by 2 bases. Germline values: CDR1 MNHNY, CDR2 SVGAGI (reference sequence). This CDR3 region has 15 residues. CDR3 coding DNA: TGTGCCAGCAGTTATCAGGGGACAGCTGGAAACACCATATATTTT. The encoded protein is CASSYQGTAGNTIYF.

The CDR3 reads CASSVAGNTGELFF. The CDR3 DNA is TGTGCCAGCAGTGTAGCGGGAAACACCGGGGAGCTGTTTTTT. This chain joins TRBV2 and TRBJ2-2, with 8 bases fitting TRBD2. The CDR3 extends over 14 amino acids. Per germline, CDR1 SNHLY and CDR2 FYNNEI. Unmatched junction bases numbered 0, after V lost 4 bases and J lost 2 bases.

The chain combines TRBV6-1 with TRBJ1-4, with 7 bases aligning to TRBD1. Germline V gene sequence: CDR1 MNHNS, CDR2 SASEGT. The CDR3 has 13 residues. Losses at the gene ends were 9 bases for V and 8 bases for J; bases not matched to a gene: 9. CDR3 sequence: CASETGRREKLFF. The CDR3, as DNA: TGTGCCAGTGAGACAGGGCGGAGGGAAAAACTGTTTTTT.